This TCR beta chain originates from a study of T-cell memory formation after mild COVID-19 (dated by TCRdb to the early 2020s). Broadly, across the study: TCR sequence clusters from the two donors were found to be largely donor specific. Longitudinal TCRalpha and TCRbeta repertoire sequencing tracked T-cell clones expanding and contracting after mild COVID-19 in a couple of donors. The cohort was made up of two young adult volunteers, one female and one male, who were previously healthy.

As to this clonotype: Its antigen specificity is not known. Per-nucleotide qualities are absent, and no much larger clonotype sits a single base away.

The sequencer was an Illumina NovaSeq 6000. TCRalpha and TCRbeta cDNA libraries were constructed by 5'RACE with constant-segment primers, with sample barcodes and unique molecular identifiers being introduced. Trizol reagent was used to extract RNA from every sample. Libraries were amplified in two PCR steps, with a second sample barcode and Illumina TruSeq adapters added in the second step. Libraries were sequenced on an Illumina NovaSeq with 2 x 150 bp paired-end reads. Per the authors' processing: The reads were demultiplexed and collapsed into UMI-guided consensus sequences using migec v1.2.7. Using mixcr v2.1.11, the UMI consensuses were aligned to TRA and TRB V and J templates and assembled into clonotypes. A clonotype was counted as expanded or contracted only when both edgeR and NoisET called the clonotype significant, with the noise models trained on biological replicates. For edgeR calls, the thresholds were a false discovery rate-adjusted p below 0.01 and a log2 fold-change of 1. As an exploratory analysis of dynamics, max-normalized trajectories of the 1000 most abundant clonotypes were examined by PCA with hierarchical clustering. The CD4 or CD8 phenotype of responding clones was assigned using the separately sequenced CD4+ and CD8+ repertoires. TCRdb reanalyzed the raw reads on its own, using fastp at Q25 for trimming and MiXCR for clone calling, and kept in-frame beta chains. When rows share a CDR3 protein, they turn into one entry using the most common DNA and genes. The V and J calls were determined by TCRdb, not by the authors. This sample holds 100,000 to 150,000 distinct CDR3 sequences; around 15% were observed only once. The ten top clones hold approximately 5.5% of the sample.

Overall study results and their limits: Only a couple of mild cases were covered in the study, and larger cohorts including severe cases with pre-infection samples were considered necessary. Some responding clones were detected in pre-infection memory, suggesting pre-existing cross-reactive memory T cells joined the SARS-CoV-2 response. SARS-CoV-2 specificity was not confirmed for the second-wave clones peaking on day 37. Clones contracting from day 15 to 85 had balanced CD4/CD8 phenotypes, while a second wave expanding from day 15 to 37 was biased towards CD4+. Contracting CD4+ clones were located mainly in the CM and EM memory subsets, whereas CD8+ clones were found to be enriched in EMRA.

The CDR1 and CDR2 encoded by the germline V gene are SQVTM and ANQGSEA. Cut back by 4 bases and 7 bases, the V and J ends lie 14 bases apart. The CDR3, from cysteine to phenylalanine, totals 13 residues. The entry retains the CDR3 DNA only, 39 bases that are in frame from base 1. Ficoll-Paque density gradient centrifugation was the method used to isolate PBMCs. The sequenced sample consisted of PBMCs or a T cell subset sorted from them (not recorded which). The chain uses TRBV29-1 and TRBJ2-1; the D gene could be TRBD1 or TRBD2, each one agreeing over 5 bases. The sequence was collected from a man aged 18-30 years who had mild COVID-19 (a few samples of this study predate the infection). The sample titles of this study are shuffled in the database, so cell type and time point are left out; the donor was told from shared clones. The CDR3: CSVGGLGFNEQFF. The DNA sequence follows: TGCAGCGTTGGGGGGTTGGGCTTTAATGAGCAGTTCTTC.